The rows below give T cell receptor beta chains drawn from one sample of a study of shared clonotypes between healthy human individuals. Method: immunoSEQ multiplex PCR; TCRdb's copy keeps in-frame clones and lacks some. The repertoire holds more than 2,000,000 clones, with approximately 93% as singletons. The source material was naive CD4+ T cells from PBMCs. Receptors originate from a man younger than 35 in good health. Some clones in this sample may be carry-over from other donors' samples. Each CDR3 is given with its conserved first and last residue. A D gene is named only where the DNA matches it firmly. Clone size is shown for a subset of rows, as once, few, many or a class of expanded clone.

TRBV18,TRBJ1-1,.,once,CASSPGLQAEAFF,TGTGCCAGCTCACCGGGCCTCCAAGCTGAAGCTTTCTTT
TRBV5-4,TRBJ2-1,TRBD2,few,CASSSGTSGYNEQFF,TGTGCCAGCAGCTCCGGGACTAGCGGTTACAATGAGCAGTTCTTC
TRBV9,TRBJ1-2,.,.,CASSVAGDHYGYTF,TGTGCCAGCAGCGTAGCGGGGGACCACTATGGCTACACCTTC
TRBV5-1,TRBJ1-2,TRBD1,.,CASSPGQGYGYTF,TGCGCCAGCAGCCCCGGACAGGGTTATGGCTACACCTTC
TRBV10-3,TRBJ2-2,TRBD1,.,CAISGTGGAGELFF,TGTGCCATCAGTGGGACAGGGGGGGCCGGGGAGCTGTTTTTT
TRBV6-1,TRBJ2-3,.,.,CASSETNRAISTDTQYF,TGTGCCAGCAGTGAAACGAACAGGGCCATTAGCACAGATACGCAGTATTTT
TRBV27,TRBJ2-5,.,.,CASSFLGEETQYF,TGTGCCAGCAGTTTTCTGGGGGAAGAGACCCAGTACTTC
TRBV28,TRBJ2-7,TRBD2,.,CASSNSGSSYEQYF,TGTGCCAGCAGTAATAGCGGGAGCTCCTACGAGCAGTACTTC
TRBV5-1,TRBJ1-1,TRBD1,.,CASSSDRDTEAFF,TGCGCCAGCAGCTCCGACAGGGACACTGAAGCTTTCTTT
TRBV5-1,TRBJ2-7,TRBD2,.,CASSLVSGLTYEQYF,TGCGCCAGCAGCTTGGTTAGCGGGCTGACCTACGAGCAGTACTTC
TRBV7-7,TRBJ2-5,TRBD2,.,CASSLPGLAGAETQYF,TGTGCCAGCAGCTTACCGGGACTAGCGGGAGCAGAGACCCAGTACTTC
TRBV11-1,TRBJ2-7,.,.,CASSFQRVSYEQYF,TGTGCCAGCAGCTTTCAGAGAGTTTCCTACGAGCAGTACTTC
TRBV6-6,TRBJ1-5,TRBD1,.,CASTGTDLTWPQHF,TGTGCCAGCACGGGGACAGACCTAACATGGCCCCAGCATTTT
TRBV4-1,TRBJ2-7,TRBD2,once,CASSRTSGTSSTTPSYEQYF,TGCGCCAGCAGCCGTACCTCCGGGACTAGCAGCACAACCCCTTCTTACGAGCAGTACTTC
TRBV5-4,TRBJ2-3,.,.,CASSLGRVRGTDTQYF,TGTGCCAGCAGCTTGGGTCGGGTTAGGGGCACAGATACGCAGTATTTT
TRBV2,TRBJ2-3,TRBD2,.,CARHSSLLAGVTDTQYF,TGTGCCAGACACAGCTCCCTACTAGCGGGAGTCACAGATACGCAGTATTTT
TRBV5-1,TRBJ2-2,TRBD1,.,CASSPTGGAGTGELFF,TGCGCCAGCAGCCCCACAGGGGGCGCGGGCACCGGGGAGCTGTTTTTT
TRBV5-5,TRBJ2-3,.,.,CASSWGDSEGTDTQYF,TGTGCCAGCAGCTGGGGGGACAGTGAGGGCACAGATACGCAGTATTTT
TRBV5-6,TRBJ2-6,.,.,CASAGGRANVLTF,TGTGCCAGCGCCGGAGGGAGGGCCAACGTCCTGACTTTC
TRBV9,TRBJ2-1,.,once,CASSGDQFPFNEQFF,TGTGCCAGCAGCGGGGACCAGTTTCCCTTCAATGAGCAGTTCTTC
TRBV28,TRBJ1-1,.,.,CASSATVMNTEAFF,TGTGCCAGCAGTGCGACAGTTATGAACACTGAAGCTTTCTTT
TRBV6-5,TRBJ2-1,TRBD2,.,CASSYSLGTSYNEQFF,TGTGCCAGCAGTTACTCGTTGGGGACTAGCTACAATGAGCAGTTCTTC
TRBV19,TRBJ1-5,.,.,CASSISGGDEAQHF,TGTGCCAGTAGTATTTCTGGAGGGGATGAAGCCCAGCATTTT
TRBV5-1,TRBJ2-5,.,.,CASSPDSQTQYF,TGCGCCAGCAGCCCGGATAGTCAGACCCAGTACTTC
TRBV7-9,TRBJ2-1,.,.,CASSLPRGFLPATEQFF,TGTGCCAGCAGCTTACCCCGAGGCTTCCTTCCCGCTACTGAGCAGTTCTTC
TRBV28,TRBJ1-2,.,.,CASGGAPNYGYTF,TGTGCCAGCGGCGGGGCACCTAACTATGGCTACACCTTC
TRBV5-1,TRBJ2-4,.,.,CASSLEVSDIQYF,TGCGCCAGCAGCTTGGAAGTCTCGGACATTCAGTACTTC
TRBV19,TRBJ2-2,TRBD1,.,CASSTRDRGYIGELFF,TGTGCCAGTAGTACCAGGGACAGGGGGTATATCGGGGAGCTGTTTTTT
TRBV28,TRBJ1-5,.,.,CAWGRRGISNQPQHF,TGTGCTTGGGGTAGGAGGGGGATAAGCAATCAGCCCCAGCATTTT
TRBV15,TRBJ2-5,.,.,CATSRDLAPQETQYF,TGTGCCACCAGCAGAGATTTGGCTCCCCAAGAGACCCAGTACTTC
TRBV5-4,TRBJ2-5,.,.,CASSLVGGLEETQYF,TGTGCTAGCAGCTTGGTGGGAGGCCTTGAAGAGACCCAGTACTTC
TRBV5-4,TRBJ1-5,.,.,CASSLAGEGQPQHF,TGTGCCAGCAGCTTGGCGGGAGAAGGTCAGCCCCAGCATTTT
TRBV5-1,TRBJ1-2,TRBD1,.,CASSLEGAKGLNYGYTF,TGCGCCAGCAGCTTGGAGGGGGCAAAGGGACTTAACTATGGCTACACCTTC
TRBV19,TRBJ1-3,TRBD1,.,CASTDRGLSGNTIYF,TGTGCCAGTACCGACAGGGGCCTCTCTGGAAACACCATATATTTT
TRBV28,TRBJ2-7,TRBD1,.,CASSFLTGTVTPEQYF,TGTGCCAGCAGTTTTCTTACCGGGACAGTAACCCCCGAGCAGTACTTC
TRBV4-3,TRBJ1-4,.,.,CASSQDAQGKLFF,TGCGCCAGCAGCCAAGACGCACAGGGAAAACTGTTTTTT
TRBV28,TRBJ2-7,TRBD2,once,CASSFLIGRGLVGPYEQYF,TGTGCCAGCAGTTTCCTCATAGGGAGGGGACTAGTTGGTCCCTACGAGCAGTACTTC
TRBV30,TRBJ2-7,.,.,CAWSSRTVDEQYF,TGTGCCTGGAGTTCGAGGACAGTCGACGAGCAGTACTTC
TRBV2,TRBJ2-7,.,.,CASSEASFHPRGYEQYF,TGTGCCAGCAGTGAAGCCAGCTTTCACCCCCGAGGCTACGAGCAGTACTTC
TRBV28,TRBJ1-5,.,.,CASSFLRSNQPQHF,TGTGCCAGCAGTTTCTTAAGATCAAATCAGCCCCAGCATTTT
TRBV6-1,TRBJ2-6,.,.,CASSEWDTPSSGANVLTF,TGTGCCAGCAGTGAGTGGGACACACCTTCCTCTGGGGCCAACGTCCTGACTTTC
TRBV5-1,TRBJ2-5,TRBD2,.,CASSSGLAGVQETQYF,TGCGCCAGCAGCTCAGGACTAGCGGGAGTCCAAGAGACCCAGTACTTC